This TCR beta chain comes out of a study of cytomegalovirus exposure and HLA in healthy donors. The primer mix had 60 Vbeta and 13 Jbeta primers. TCRdb keeps only in-frame clones here, not all; method: immunoSEQ multiplex PCR. The sample includes roughly 100,000 clones, roughly 80% of them seen just once. The CDR3 is made up of 16 amino acids. The ends lost 6 bases at V and 4 bases at J; junction bases unmatched: 9. Input material: PBMCs. This chain connects TRBV23-1 to TRBJ1-6; 7 bases map to TRBD1. TRBV23-1 has ORF status, its function being uncertain. The sequence derives from a man between 45 and 60 years old in good health and CMV-seronegative. CDR3 residues: CASSPGQPLYNSPLHF. The CDR3 nucleotides read TGCGCCAGCAGCCCGGGACAGCCGCTGTATAATTCACCCCTCCACTTT.